Below are 5 T cell receptor beta chains sequenced from a single sample in a study of identical twins. MiXCR, run by TCRdb on the 5' RACE reads, gives a single entry per CDR3 protein. Here the sample spans about 240,000 distinct CDR3 sequences, 10% to 13% being singletons. Sequencing input: memory T cells sorted from blood. These receptors all stem from a man in his forties or fifties in good health.

The V gene is TRBV15, the J gene TRBJ2-5; D gene unclear. Trimming pared 3 bases from V and 4 bases from J, leaving 15 bases between. Germline loops: CDR1 LNHNV, CDR2 YYDKDF (reference sequence). The CDR3 consists of 15 residues. The CDR3 spells CATSSTMTSTETQYF. The CDR3 DNA reads TGTGCCACCAGCAGTACCATGACCTCAACAGAGACCCAGTACTTC.

This clonotype showed up just a few times. The chain links TRBV10-3 to TRBJ2-7; 13 bases align to TRBD2. This CDR3 is built from 15 residues. The V gene's germline CDR1 is ENHRY and CDR2 SYGVKD. Losses at the gene ends were 4 bases for V and 6 bases for J; bases not matched to a gene: 6. CDR3 nucleotides: TGTGCCATCAGTGGCGGGACTAGCGGGATCCTCGAGCAGTACTTC. This gives the protein CAISGGTSGILEQYF.

In this sample, this clonotype turned up many times. The chain employs TRBV6-1 and TRBJ1-5, with 7 bases lining up with TRBD1. CDR3 length: 15 amino acids. Germline V gives CDR1 MNHNS, CDR2 SASEGT. With 2 bases clipped from V and 2 bases from J, the junction kept 3 bases outside the gene matches. The CDR3 coding sequence is TGTGCCAGCAGTGAACGGGGACAGCGCAATCAGCCCCAGCATTTT. Translation: CASSERGQRNQPQHF.

This clonotype was found many times. The J gene is TRBJ2-5, the V gene TRBV20-1; 8 bases agree with TRBD2. CDR3 length: 14 residues. Trimming cost V 1 base and J 5 bases; bases outside gene matches: 6. Germline V gives CDR1 DFQATT, CDR2 SNEGSKA (reference sequence). The CDR3 here is CSARVSGELETQYF. CDR3 DNA sequence: TGCAGTGCTAGAGTTAGCGGGGAATTGGAGACCCAGTACTTC.

The rearrangement joins TRBV20-1 to TRBJ2-1, with D perhaps being TRBD1 or TRBD2 (6 bases each). The V gene lost 3 bases and the J gene lost 9 bases, with 15 bases spanning the gap. The CDR3 has 13 amino acids. Germline CDR1 and CDR2: DFQATT and SNEGSKA (reference sequence). The CDR3 loop reads CSASGGAGIEQFF. Here the CDR3 DNA reads TGCAGTGCTAGCGGGGGCGCGGGGATTGAGCAGTTCTTC.